One sample yielded the 13 T cell receptor beta chains listed below, sequenced in a study of T cells after yellow fever vaccination. A single record per CDR3 protein comes from TCRdb applying MiXCR to the 5' RACE reads. The sample holds fewer than 450,000 distinct CDR3 sequences, approximately 10% seen once. The specimen was PBMCs, collected on the day of the first yellow fever vaccination. These receptor sequences come from a young man who received the YFV17D yellow fever vaccine.

The gene calls are TRBV2 and TRBJ1-6, with 8 bases matching TRBD1. Germline CDR1 is SNHLY and CDR2 is FYNNEI. V lost 5 bases to trimming and J lost 9 bases; unmatched junction nucleotides: 6. This CDR3 comprises 14 residues. DNA for the CDR3: TGTGCCAGCAGTCGCGACAGGGGAAGTTCACCCCTCCACTTT. Amino acid sequence: CASSRDRGSSPLHF.

This clonotype was seen repeatedly, ten times or more. The V call is TRBV29-1, the J call TRBJ1-2, with D hard to call. The germline gives CDR1 SQVTM, CDR2 ANQGSEA. The CDR3 has 12 residues. V was clipped by 4 bases and J by 4 bases, with 10 bases between them. CDR3 amino acids: CSVGSDLYGYTF. CDR3 nucleotide sequence: TGCAGCGTTGGTTCCGATCTCTATGGCTACACCTTC.

The rearrangement joins TRBV20-1 to TRBJ1-6, with D hard to call. The CDR3 extends over 17 amino acids. The V end was cut by 3 bases, the J end by 4 bases, with 19 bases between. CDR1 is DFQATT, CDR2 SNEGSKA, per germline (reference sequence). The CDR3 region has the DNA TGCAGTGCTAGCCTCGCAGGCCAAAAGGAGTATAATTCACCCCTCCACTTT. This translates into CSASLAGQKEYNSPLHF.

This clonotype occurred many times. CDR3 sequence: CSATLVAPLETQYF. As DNA, the CDR3 is TGCAGTGCCACACTTGTGGCGCCTTTAGAGACCCAGTACTTC. The rearrangement uses TRBV20-1 and TRBJ2-5; no clear D. The CDR3 has 14 amino acids. The germline V gene encodes CDR1 DFQATT and CDR2 SNEGSKA (reference sequence). V was shortened by 6 bases and J by 4 bases, with 18 bases between the two germline ends.

The table lists this clonotype with many counts. The rearrangement links TRBV12-3 or TRBV12-4 to TRBJ1-1; D is unresolved. The CDR3 extends over 14 amino acids. Trimming took off 1 base at V and 9 bases at J, with 15 bases between the two ends. The chain's CDR3 is CASSLVSSAPKAFF. The CDR3 nucleotides are TGTGCCAGCAGTTTAGTATCGTCCGCACCGAAAGCTTTCTTT.

This clonotype was seen more than once but under ten times. The chain uses TRBV7-6 and TRBJ2-7; D is uncertain. CDR3 length: 12 amino acids. Trimming removed 4 bases at V and 7 bases at J, with 11 bases between. Germline CDR1 and CDR2: SGHVS and FNYEAQ. The CDR3 DNA reads TGTGCCAGCAGCTCCATCTCGACAGAGCAGTACTTC. This gives the protein CASSSISTEQYF.

A note on this clonotype: The germline gene is not matched at one end of the junction; a read error may be the cause. The rearrangement joins TRBV4-2 to TRBJ1-3; D is uncertain. Germline values: CDR1 LGHNA, CDR2 YNFKEQ. The CDR3 contains 13 residues. This CDR3 is CASSEDPGNTIYF. The DNA for the CDR3 is TGTGCCAGCAGCGAAGATCCTGGAAACACCATATATTTT.

The V call is TRBV30, the J call TRBJ1-5; 8 positions agree with TRBD1. V trimming: 4 bases; J trimming: 6 bases; junction bases outside the gene matches: 11. This CDR3 region has 15 residues. CDR1 is GTSNPN and CDR2 is SVGIG in the germline V gene (reference sequence). CDR3 nucleotides: TGTGCCTGGACGACAGGGGTAATAGGAAGTCAGCCCCAGCATTTT. Protein sequence: CAWTTGVIGSQPQHF.

This clonotype has more than one count but fewer than ten. The V and J genes are TRBV9 and TRBJ1-6, with TRBD1 matching 8 bases. The trim removed 4 bases at V and 6 bases at J, leaving 9 bases unmatched. The CDR3 contains 16 residues. Germline values: CDR1 SGDLS, CDR2 YYNGEE. Here the CDR3 reads CASSPQGARTNSPLHF. The CDR3 DNA reads TGTGCCAGCAGCCCCCAGGGGGCGCGAACTAATTCACCCCTCCACTTT.

This clonotype appeared many times. J is TRBJ2-3 and V is TRBV7-2; 7 bases are a match to TRBD2. CDR1 is SGHTA and CDR2 is FQGNSA in the germline V gene. Germline trimming cut 0 bases from V and 5 bases from J; bases unmatched to any gene: 2. The CDR3 runs 14 residues. The CDR3: CASSLARERDTQYF. CDR3 nucleotide sequence: TGTGCCAGCAGCTTAGCGCGGGAGCGAGATACGCAGTATTTT.

This clonotype was detected only a few times. The rearrangement uses TRBV12-3 or TRBV12-4 and TRBJ2-5; 14 positions match TRBD2. The CDR3 is 16 residues long. V lost 4 bases, J lost 3 bases, and 4 bases stayed unmatched. The CDR3: CASSSTSGGAEETQYF. DNA of the CDR3: TGTGCCAGCAGTTCGACTAGCGGGGGGGCTGAAGAGACCCAGTACTTC.

Ten or more counts support this clonotype. CDR3 sequence (DNA): TGCGCCAGCAGCCAAGTCGACATTATCTCCTACAATGAGCAGTTCTTC. It yields the protein CASSQVDIISYNEQFF. This rearrangement joins TRBV4-1 to TRBJ2-1; D not certain. Germline lookup yields CDR1 MGHRA and CDR2 YSYEKL. V shed 1 base and J shed 0 bases, with 10 bases lying between them. The CDR3 runs to 16 residues.

The CDR3 DNA reads as TGCGCCAGCAGCCATGATCCAGGGAGTCTACATGGCTACACCTTC. Protein product: CASSHDPGSLHGYTF. The rearrangement links TRBV4-1 to TRBJ1-2; a possible D gene is TRBD1 (5 bases). The CDR3 totals 15 residues. CDR1 is MGHRA, CDR2 YSYEKL, per germline. Trimming took off 3 bases at V and 6 bases at J, with 17 bases between the two ends.